This is a list of T cell receptor beta chains from one sample in a study of shared clonotypes between healthy human individuals. Sequencing used immunoSEQ multiplex PCR; TCRdb keeps in-frame clones, though not all of them. The sample carries 800,000 to 1,200,000 clones, more than 75% recorded once. Sequencing used memory CD4+ T cells from PBMCs. These receptors all stem from a man aged 18 to 30 in good health. Some clones in this sample may be carry-over from other donors' samples. Both conserved end residues are part of each CDR3. The order of the fields is V gene, clone size, J gene, D gene, CDR3 protein, CDR3 DNA. The D gene is left open where the match is weak. Clone size is not always given. Where it is, it says once, few, many or a class for expanded clones.

TRBV7-2	.	TRBJ1-2	.	CASSLGLRQYGYTF	TGTGCCAGCAGCTTAGGGCTAAGACAGTATGGCTACACCTTC
TRBV4-1	few	TRBJ2-5	TRBD2	CASSQGHSGGQETQYF	TGCGCCAGCAGCCAAGGTCACTCGGGGGGGCAAGAGACCCAGTACTTC
TRBV7-2	.	TRBJ2-6	TRBD1	CASSSTGGTGANVLTF	TGTGCCAGCAGCTCAACAGGGGGGACTGGGGCCAACGTCCTGACTTTC
TRBV7-2	once	TRBJ2-1	TRBD2	CASRSAGDYNEQFF	TGTGCCAGCAGGTCGGCGGGGGATTACAATGAGCAGTTCTTC
TRBV10-3	once	TRBJ2-5	.	CAISESLQVSVGSETQYF	TGTGCCATCAGTGAGTCTCTTCAGGTGTCTGTTGGGTCGGAGACCCAGTACTTC
TRBV10-2	.	TRBJ2-1	TRBD2	CASRETSGRWYNEQFF	TGCGCCAGCAGAGAGACTAGCGGGAGGTGGTACAATGAGCAGTTCTTC
TRBV6-4	few	TRBJ1-1	TRBD1	CASSLGTGGPAFF	TGTGCCAGCAGCCTCGGGACAGGGGGCCCAGCTTTCTTT
TRBV2	once	TRBJ2-7	.	CASSPTGRFSYEQYF	TGTGCCAGCAGCCCGACGGGACGTTTCTCCTACGAGCAGTACTTC
TRBV4-3	.	TRBJ2-3	TRBD2	CASSQLAGKGLDTQYF	TGCGCCAGCAGCCAACTAGCGGGGAAGGGGTTGGATACGCAGTATTTT
TRBV7-2	.	TRBJ2-3	TRBD2	CASLLLGAGGRGTDTQYF	TGTGCCAGCCTCTTATTAGGAGCGGGAGGGCGAGGCACAGATACGCAGTATTTT
TRBV5-1	few	TRBJ2-7	TRBD1	CASSALGQAAYEQYF	TGCGCCAGCAGCGCGTTGGGACAGGCAGCCTACGAGCAGTACTTC
TRBV4-1	.	TRBJ1-1	TRBD1	CASSQVPGQGFEAFF	TGCGCCAGCAGCCAAGTCCCGGGACAGGGGTTTGAAGCTTTCTTT
TRBV15	.	TRBJ2-7	.	CATSMEYLREQYF	TGTGCCACCAGCATGGAATACCTGAGGGAGCAGTACTTC
TRBV6-5	.	TRBJ2-5	TRBD1	CASRTGQGMGTQYF	TGTGCCAGCAGAACGGGACAGGGGATGGGGACCCAGTACTTC
TRBV27	.	TRBJ2-1	TRBD2	CASSQTSGSYNEQFF	TGTGCCAGCAGCCAAACTAGCGGGTCCTACAATGAGCAGTTCTTC
TRBV28	few	TRBJ1-2	.	CASRTLDGYTF	TGTGCCAGCAGAACATTGGATGGCTACACCTTC
TRBV18	.	TRBJ2-7	.	CASSPRAGEQYF	TGTGCCAGCTCACCACGGGCGGGGGAGCAGTACTTC
TRBV5-6	.	TRBJ2-3	.	CASSFTSTTDTQYF	TGTGCCAGCAGCTTTACATCCACAACAGATACGCAGTATTTT
TRBV6-1	.	TRBJ1-4	TRBD1	CASSRDRSEKLFF	TGTGCCAGCAGTAGGGACAGAAGTGAAAAACTGTTTTTT
TRBV28	.	TRBJ2-4	.	CASSFYTRTAKNIQYF	TGTGCCAGCAGTTTTTATACGCGGACTGCCAAAAACATTCAGTACTTC
TRBV13	.	TRBJ2-7	.	CASSLALRGEQYF	TGTGCCAGCAGCTTGGCCCTGAGGGGCGAGCAGTACTTC
TRBV5-1	.	TRBJ1-2	.	CASSPAWGRGDFGYTF	TGCGCCAGCAGCCCGGCGTGGGGAAGGGGAGATTTTGGCTACACCTTC
TRBV4-3	.	TRBJ1-5	.	CASSQDLGQGEQPQHF	TGCGCCAGCAGCCAAGATCTCGGGCAGGGAGAACAGCCCCAGCATTTT
TRBV18	.	TRBJ2-5	TRBD2	CASSPFLGASGSQETQYF	TGTGCCAGCTCACCATTTCTCGGGGCTAGCGGGAGTCAAGAGACCCAGTACTTC
TRBV5-1	.	TRBJ2-2	TRBD2	CASSLISGRLTGELFF	TGCGCCAGCAGCTTGATTAGCGGGAGGCTCACCGGGGAGCTGTTTTTT
TRBV7-2	.	TRBJ2-5	.	CASSIGPNGRETQYF	TGTGCCAGCAGCATAGGACCAAACGGGAGAGAGACCCAGTACTTC
TRBV4-2	once	TRBJ2-7	.	CASSREVTYEQYF	TGTGCCAGCAGCCGAGAGGTTACCTACGAGCAGTACTTC
TRBV2	.	TRBJ2-1	.	CASRATYNEQFF	TGTGCCAGCAGGGCTACCTACAATGAGCAGTTCTTC
TRBV5-1	.	TRBJ2-1	TRBD2	CASSGLAEYNEQFF	TGCGCCAGCAGCGGACTAGCGGAGTACAATGAGCAGTTCTTC
TRBV30	few	TRBJ1-5	.	CAWSPTGWDQPQHF	TGTGCCTGGAGCCCAACAGGGTGGGATCAGCCCCAGCATTTT
TRBV5-6	few	TRBJ2-1	.	CASSPARGLRNEQFF	TGTGCCAGCAGCCCCGCTCGGGGACTGCGCAATGAGCAGTTCTTC
TRBV18	.	TRBJ2-1	TRBD1	CASSIGSGTGHEQFF	TGTGCCAGCTCAATAGGGTCGGGGACAGGGCATGAGCAGTTCTTC
TRBV2	once	TRBJ1-4	.	CASSMTSTNEKLFF	TGTGCCAGCAGCATGACCTCAACTAATGAAAAACTGTTTTTT
TRBV9	few	TRBJ1-1	.	CASSKVLVGSTEAFF	TGTGCCAGCAGCAAGGTCCTGGTCGGGAGCACTGAAGCTTTCTTT
TRBV28	.	TRBJ1-1	.	CASRRGNTEAFF	TGTGCCAGCCGCCGGGGTAACACTGAAGCTTTCTTT
TRBV25-1	.	TRBJ2-7	.	CASGDIYEQYF	TGTGCCAGCGGGGACATCTACGAGCAGTACTTC
TRBV7-9	.	TRBJ2-7	TRBD1	CASSSGQGNGYEQYF	TGTGCCAGCAGCTCGGGACAGGGGAACGGATACGAGCAGTACTTC
TRBV5-1	.	TRBJ1-4	TRBD1	CASSVTGGNEKLFF	TGCGCCAGCAGCGTGACAGGGGGGAATGAAAAACTGTTTTTT
TRBV11-2	.	TRBJ2-2	TRBD2	CASNPRLAGSSTGELFF	TGTGCCAGCAACCCCAGACTAGCGGGATCCTCCACCGGGGAGCTGTTTTTT
TRBV11-2	.	TRBJ2-4	.	CASSSGNRRVQYF	TGTGCCAGCAGCTCCGGTAATAGGAGAGTTCAGTACTTC
TRBV5-6	few	TRBJ1-1	.	CASSPPGDREAFF	TGTGCCAGCAGCCCCCCCGGGGACCGTGAAGCTTTCTTT
TRBV27	few	TRBJ2-1	TRBD2	CASTSGMSYNEQFF	TGTGCCAGCACTAGCGGGATGTCCTACAATGAGCAGTTCTTC
TRBV2	few	TRBJ2-7	.	CASSDYPYEQYF	TGTGCCAGCAGTGACTACCCGTACGAGCAGTACTTC
TRBV11-1	.	TRBJ2-2	TRBD1	CASSPDRVANTGELFF	TGTGCCAGCAGCCCCGACAGGGTCGCGAACACCGGGGAGCTGTTTTTT
TRBV6-4	.	TRBJ1-1	.	CASSVDRYTEAFF	TGTGCCAGCAGTGTCGACAGGTACACTGAAGCTTTCTTT
TRBV4-2	few	TRBJ2-5	TRBD2	CASSQERASGSVGGETQYF	TGTGCCAGCAGCCAAGAAAGGGCTAGCGGGAGTGTCGGAGGAGAGACCCAGTACTTC
TRBV6-6	.	TRBJ2-5	TRBD2	CASSRGGAQETQYF	TGTGCCAGCTCGAGGGGAGGGGCACAAGAGACCCAGTACTTC
TRBV9	.	TRBJ2-3	.	CASSPRTDTQYF	TGTGCCAGCAGCCCCCGCACAGATACGCAGTATTTT